Listed below are T cell receptor beta chains from one sample, sequenced in a study of long-term antiretroviral therapy in people with HIV. Only in-frame clones appear in the TCRdb table, and some are missing; sequencing was by immunoSEQ multiplex PCR. This table holds about 33,000 clones, 97% found once. The sample in question was unsorted PBMCs, obtained 6.9 years after starting antiretroviral therapy. The receptors come from a man aged 30-40 years with HIV. Each CDR3 is given without its conserved first and last residue.

cdr3_length,v_call,cdr3_aa
10,TRBV7-9,ASSSQGGGYT
9,TRBV6-5,ASSYSGKLF
12,TRBV5-4,ASSPGGGFTEAF
11,TRBV18,ASSATGGGEQY
11,TRBV6-6,ASRDTGTYEQY
10,TRBV13,ASSSSINEQF
10,TRBV7-2,ASSPAGGEQY
13,TRBV7-6,ASSPSAGEGQPQH
13,TRBV6-1,ASNSNSWGQETQY
11,TRBV7-8,ASSRSSDYEQY
15,TRBV7-6,ASSSGAGGNSYQPQH
12,TRBV7-6,ASTAETGIYEQF
10,TRBV29-1,SVRNPTYEQY
11,TRBV7-3,ASSFGTASEQY
12,TRBV6-5,ASSSQGEHSPLH
13,TRBV10-3,AISEGAVAGNTIY
13,TRBV7-2,ASSLRAGENTEAF
10,TRBV27,ASTPGGNEQF
11,TRBV2,ASLLQGSSPLH
16,TRBV7-6,ASSSFTSQTGGNQPQH
14,TRBV18,ASSPPGETRNEKLF
15,TRBV28,ASSLGGIFSSGNTIY
15,TRBV2,ASSEAGVQEMKETQY
13,TRBV5-1,ASSLASPGLTEAF
10,TRBV6-5,ASSHNTYEQY
13,TRBV6-5,ASSYSGSGADTQY
13,TRBV5-4,ASSLEGEGTDTQY
14,TRBV15,ATSRPGLAGAGELF
12,TRBV30,AWSVPGGGQPQH
13,TRBV4-2,ASSRDGQGAYEQY
12,TRBV19,ASKGQESGQPQH
12,TRBV29-1,SVELAGRAYEQY
11,TRBV5-1,ASSLESTDTQY
15,TRBV15,ATSRGRTSGGADTQY
12,TRBV5-1,ASSLAGGGTEAF
16,TRBV18,ASSVPGQGAPGNTEAF
11,TRBV14,ASSKQGIYGYT
12,TRBV6-5,ASSYSLDARGIY
13,TRBV29-1,SVFWSSGTNGEQF
10,TRBV11-2,ASSFAGNEQF
18,TRBV6-1,ASSGKISWIQIYSNQPQH
10,TRBV9,ASGGVTDTQY